A single sample gave rise to the 5 T cell receptor beta chains below, sequenced in a study of blood T cell repertoires in COVID-19. TCRdb's table, derived via immunoSEQ multiplex PCR, lists solely in-frame clones and lacks some. The table shows 39,000 or so clones, with about 82% occurring only once. Sequencing was done on a sample of peripheral blood. These receptor sequences come from a man aged 60 to 69 in a cohort sampled during active COVID-19.

The chain combines TRBV4-3 with TRBJ2-3, with 12 nucleotides matching TRBD2. From germline, CDR1 is LGHNA and CDR2 YSLEER. The CDR3 extends over 17 amino acids. V gave up 8 bases and J gave up 6 bases; unmatched junction bases: 15. CDR3 coding DNA: TGCGCCAGCGCCCAGGACCCTAGCGGGGGGGGCGTGGATACGCAGTATTTT. Translated: CASAQDPSGGGVDTQYF.

The chain employs TRBV28 and TRBJ1-5; 8 positions match TRBD1. From germline, CDR1 is MDHEN and CDR2 SYDVKM. Losses at the gene ends were 6 bases for V and 0 bases for J; bases not matched to a gene: 10. The CDR3 covers 17 residues. The CDR3 DNA reads TGTGCCAGCAGCAAAGCCAGGGGGCTAAATAGCAATCAGCCCCAGCATTTT. It encodes CASSKARGLNSNQPQHF. Based on the CDR3 plus reference TRBV28 and TRBJ1-5, the full variable domain is DVKVTQSSRYLVKRTGEKVFLECVQDMDHENMFWYRQDPGLGLRLIYFSYDVKMKEKGDIPEGYSVSREKKERFSLILESASTNQTSMYLCASSKARGLNSNQPQHFGDGTRLSIL.

The V call is TRBV2, the J call TRBJ1-2; a weak D match, TRBD1 (5 bases). This CDR3 is 13 amino acids long. V lost 11 bases, J lost 5 bases, and 18 bases lay in between. In germline, CDR1 is SNHLY, CDR2 FYNNEI. The CDR3 protein is CASPDILRYGYTF. In nucleotides, the CDR3 is TGTGCCTCCCCGGACATTCTGCGGTATGGCTACACCTTC.

The chain joins TRBV14 to TRBJ1-2; 8 bases match TRBD1. CDR1 and CDR2 (germline): SGHDN, FVKESK. CDR3 size: 14 residues. V dropped 1 base and J dropped 8; count of bases not matched to a gene: 6. CDR3 nucleotides: TGTGCCAGCAGCCAAGCCTCAGGGGGCGAGGGCTACACCTTC. Translation gives CASSQASGGEGYTF.

This chain joins TRBV19 and TRBJ1-2; D is perhaps TRBD1 (5 bases). CDR1 and CDR2 from the germline V gene are LNHDA and SQIVND (reference sequence). The V end was cut by 4 bases, the J end by 1 base, with 10 bases between. The CDR3 totals 14 residues. CDR3 nucleotide sequence: TGTGCCAGTAGTACACAGGAGTTTAACTATGGCTACACCTTC. It is translated as CASSTQEFNYGYTF.